In this sample, the clone carrying this T cell receptor beta chain turned up a few times. None of the donors, who were healthy HIV-negative adults, had recently had acute infections or vaccinations. This sample is part of a study of shared clonotypes between healthy human individuals. Deep was the level at which the assay was run. Profiling relied on immunoSEQ multiplex PCR, and the TCRdb table lists in-frame clones only, not all of them. The sample records a few million clones, just over 90% being singletons. From germline, CDR1 is GTSNPN and CDR2 SVGIG (reference sequence). CDR3 size: 15 residues. Between the trimmed V and J ends, which lost 1 base and 9 bases, there was a span of 19 bases.

This clonotype originated in a man between 18 and 35 years old in good health. Some clones in this sample may be carry-over from other donors' samples. Sequences were obtained from naive CD4+ T cells from PBMCs. Subset indicated: CD45RA+ positively selected. The J gene is TRBJ1-5, the V gene TRBV30; no clear D. The CDR3 region is CAWSGTHGALRPQHF. In DNA form, the CDR3 reads TGTGCCTGGAGTGGGACCCACGGAGCTCTAAGGCCCCAGCATTTT.